This T cell receptor beta chain was obtained from a study of T cell responses to AZD1222 COVID-19 vaccine. Points from the study as a whole: Spike-wide coverage was observed for vaccine-associated CD4 TCRs, with dominant responses at 160-218 and 743-854. Increases in Spike-specific TCR breadth and depth were seen after two AZD1222 doses. Reportedly, nearly half of unique spike TCRs recognized epitopes outside B.1.351/B.1.1.7 mutations.

As for this clone: The antigen is unknown.

This table comes from immunoSEQ multiplex PCR, and its TCRdb copy is limited to in-frame clones, with some not included. This sample has 95,000 to 150,000 clones, with roughly nine tenths found just once. The CDR3 runs to 13 residues. Deletions cut 2 bases from V and 5 bases from J, with 9 bases between. From germline, CDR1 is SGHTA and CDR2 FQGNSA. This sequence originates from an adult in good health. Sequences were derived from peripheral blood, sampled on day 0 of AZD1222 vaccination. The chain couples TRBV7-2 to TRBJ2-5; D is undetermined. The CDR3 loop reads CASSLYTRETQYF. The CDR3 region has the DNA TGTGCCAGCAGCTTATATACGAGGGAGACCCAGTACTTC.